The T cell receptor (beta chain) under discussion was sequenced for a study of blood T cell repertoires in COVID-19. The wider study: PBMCs, B-cell-depleted T cells, or T cells provided the cDNA or gDNA that made up the material.

With 8 bases clipped from V and 6 bases from J, the junction kept 6 bases outside the gene matches. Germline V gene lookup returns CDR1 MNHEY and CDR2 SMNVEV (reference sequence). The CDR3 totals 15 residues. Researchers sorted participants into cohorts using their self-reported clinical history. Recovered Cohort 3 donors showed two negative PCRs, clearance, or symptom resolution. In the authors' methods: Estimated nucleated cell counts came from reference gene primer amplification. The data were produced by immunoSEQ multiplex PCR, yet TCRdb's version contains in-frame clones alone and is incomplete. V and J calls and clone size are as listed in that table; D and trimming were resolved from the DNA. The repertoire includes under 300,000 clones, around nine tenths of them detected once, and 1.5% to 2% sits in the top ten.

The sequenced sample was PBMCs or T cells enriched from blood (not recorded which). This sequence originates from a woman aged 50 to 60 who had recovered from COVID-19. This chain connects TRBV27 to TRBJ2-2; 13 bases are a match to TRBD2. The chain's CDR3 is CASFRLAGGSGELFF. The DNA for the CDR3 is TGTGCCAGCTTCCGACTAGCGGGAGGATCCGGGGAGCTGTTTTTT.